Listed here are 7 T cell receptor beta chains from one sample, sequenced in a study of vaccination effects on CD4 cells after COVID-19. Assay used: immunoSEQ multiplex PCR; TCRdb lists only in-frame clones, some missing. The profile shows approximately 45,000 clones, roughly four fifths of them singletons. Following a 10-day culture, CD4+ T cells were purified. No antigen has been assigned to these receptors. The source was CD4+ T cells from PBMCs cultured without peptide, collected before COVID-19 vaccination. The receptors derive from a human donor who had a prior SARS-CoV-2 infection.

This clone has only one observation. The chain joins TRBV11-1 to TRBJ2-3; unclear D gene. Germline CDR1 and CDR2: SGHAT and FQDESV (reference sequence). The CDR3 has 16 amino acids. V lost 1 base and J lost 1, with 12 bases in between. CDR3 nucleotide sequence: TGTGCCAGCAGCTTAGATCTTGGGTCAGGCACAGATACGCAGTATTTT. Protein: CASSLDLGSGTDTQYF. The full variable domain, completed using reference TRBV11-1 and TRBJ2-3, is EAEVAQSPRYKITEKSQAVAFWCDPISGHATLYWYRQILGQGPELLVQFQDESVVDDSQLPKDRFSAERLKGVDSTLKIQPAELGDSAMYLCASSLDLGSGTDTQYFGPGTRLTVL.

The CDR3 sequence: CASSSHPGRQGGRDTQYF. Here the CDR3 DNA reads TGTGCCAGCAGTTCGCATCCTGGGAGACAGGGGGGAAGAGATACGCAGTATTTT. This rearrangement joins TRBV27 to TRBJ2-3, with 9 bases lining up with TRBD1. CDR1 MNHEY and CDR2 SMNVEV come from the germline V gene (reference sequence). J lost 5 bases, V lost 4 bases, and 16 bases had no gene match. There are 18 residues in the CDR3.

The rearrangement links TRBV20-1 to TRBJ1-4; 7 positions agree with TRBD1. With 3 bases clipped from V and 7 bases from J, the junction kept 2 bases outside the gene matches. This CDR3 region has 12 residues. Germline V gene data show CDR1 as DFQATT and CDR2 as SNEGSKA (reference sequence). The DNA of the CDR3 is TGCAGTGCTAGTAGGGGGCTTGAAAAACTGTTTTTT. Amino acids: CSASRGLEKLFF.

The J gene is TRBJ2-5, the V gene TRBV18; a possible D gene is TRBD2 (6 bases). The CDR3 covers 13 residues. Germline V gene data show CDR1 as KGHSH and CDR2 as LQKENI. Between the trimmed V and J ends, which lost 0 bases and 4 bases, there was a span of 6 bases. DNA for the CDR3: TGTGCCAGCTCACCACCGGGAGGAGAGACCCAGTACTTC. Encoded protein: CASSPPGGETQYF.

The CDR3: CASSQDRWENTIYF. CDR3 bases: TGCGCCAGCAGCCAAGATAGATGGGAAAACACCATATATTTT. The V call is TRBV4-3, the J call TRBJ1-3; no clear D. The CDR3 is 14 amino acids. V was clipped by 0 bases and J by 6 bases, with 9 bases between them. Germline CDR1 LGHNA, CDR2 YSLEER.

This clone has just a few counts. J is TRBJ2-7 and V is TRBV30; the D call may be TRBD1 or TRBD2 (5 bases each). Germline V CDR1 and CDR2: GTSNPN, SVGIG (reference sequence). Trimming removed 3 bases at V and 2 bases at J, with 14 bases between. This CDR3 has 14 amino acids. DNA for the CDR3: TGTGCCTGGAGAATTCGGGGCAGTACCTACGAGCAGTACTTC. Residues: CAWRIRGSTYEQYF.

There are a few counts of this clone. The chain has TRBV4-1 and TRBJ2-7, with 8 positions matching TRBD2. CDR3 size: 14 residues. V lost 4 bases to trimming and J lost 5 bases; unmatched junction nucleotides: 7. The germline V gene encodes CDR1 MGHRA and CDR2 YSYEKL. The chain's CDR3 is CASSRGLAGHEQYF. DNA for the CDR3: TGCGCCAGCAGCCGAGGGCTAGCGGGCCACGAGCAGTACTTC.